These 24 T cell receptor beta chains share one sample of origin, sequenced in a study of blood T cell repertoires in COVID-19. TCRdb's table, derived via immunoSEQ multiplex PCR, lists solely in-frame clones and lacks some. The table records about 210,000 clones, 80% of them present only once. Sequences were obtained from peripheral blood. The receptors shown here come from a man aged 55-75 years with acute or convalescent COVID-19.

The V gene is TRBV27, the J gene TRBJ2-2; TRBD1 is a possible D gene (7 bases). Germline CDR1 and CDR2: MNHEY and SMNVEV (reference sequence). The CDR3 runs 17 residues. V was trimmed by 1 base and J by 5 bases, leaving 17 bases between them. This CDR3 is CASSLWGRGRQTGELFF. In DNA form, the CDR3 reads TGTGCCAGCAGTTTATGGGGCAGGGGGAGGCAAACCGGGGAGCTGTTTTTT.

The chain carries TRBV2 and TRBJ1-1; no definite D call. The CDR3 spans 14 residues. The V gene lost 2 bases and the J gene lost 7 bases, with 14 bases spanning the gap. In germline, CDR1 is SNHLY, CDR2 FYNNEI. In DNA form, the CDR3 reads TGTGCCAGCAGTGAACGGTTGTTCAGGAATGAAGCTTTCTTT. Its protein product is CASSERLFRNEAFF.

This chain joins TRBV30 and TRBJ1-5; perhaps TRBD1 as D (5 bases). Germline CDR1 is GTSNPN and CDR2 is SVGIG (reference sequence). The CDR3 spans 14 residues. Trimming left V 2 bases short and J 6 bases short, with 14 bases between. As DNA, the CDR3 is TGTGCCTGGAGTAATAGGCAGGGTGGTCAGCCCCAGCATTTT. It translates to CAWSNRQGGQPQHF.

The chain employs TRBV27 and TRBJ2-2, with 8 nucleotides matching TRBD2. V gave up 8 bases and J gave up 8 bases; unmatched junction bases: 19. This CDR3 has 17 residues. Germline CDR1 is MNHEY and CDR2 is SMNVEV (reference sequence). CDR3 in amino acids: CASGRGQGREGSGELFF. The CDR3 DNA sequence: TGTGCCAGCGGTCGCGGTCAGGGACGGGAGGGTTCTGGGGAGCTGTTTTTT.

DNA of the CDR3: TGTGCCAGCAGTGAAGCATCAGGCAGCTCTGGAAACACCATATATTTT. Translated: CASSEASGSSGNTIYF. The chain uses TRBV6-1 and TRBJ1-3; the D is unclear. V gave up 0 bases and J gave up 0 bases, with 9 bases separating them. CDR1 and CDR2 from the germline V gene are MNHNS and SASEGT. The CDR3 runs to 16 residues.

The V and J genes are TRBV5-1 and TRBJ2-1; 10 nucleotides line up with TRBD2. The CDR3 contains 17 residues. The trim removed 2 bases at V and 0 bases at J, leaving 5 bases unmatched. From germline, CDR1 is SGHRS and CDR2 YFSETQ. CDR3 protein: CASSFASGRSSYNEQFF. As DNA, the CDR3 is TGCGCCAGCAGCTTTGCTAGCGGGAGATCCTCCTACAATGAGCAGTTCTTC.

The chain recombines TRBV6-5 with TRBJ2-7; perhaps TRBD2 as D (6 bases). V lost 5 bases and J lost 0, with 8 bases in between. In germline, CDR1 is MNHEY, CDR2 SVGAGI. The CDR3 is 13 amino acids. CDR3 DNA: TGTGCCAGCAGTCCGGGACTCTCCTACGAGCAGTACTTC. Amino acid sequence: CASSPGLSYEQYF.

The chain combines TRBV7-2 with TRBJ1-5; no firm D call. Trimming stripped 4 bases from V and 3 bases from J, with 10 bases between. This CDR3 has 14 residues. Germline CDR1 and CDR2: SGHTA and FQGNSA. DNA of the CDR3: TGTGCCAGCAGCTACGCCCCACTCAATCAGCCCCAGCATTTT. It yields the protein CASSYAPLNQPQHF. The full variable domain, rest sourced from reference TRBV7-2 and TRBJ1-5, is GAGVSQSPSNKVTEKGKDVELRCDPISGHTALYWYRQSLGQGLEFLIYFQGNSAPDKSGLPSDRFSAERTGGSVSTLTIQRTQQEDSAVYLCASSYAPLNQPQHFGDGTRLSIL.

This clone was found a few times. The junction departs from the called germline gene at one end, perhaps through a read error. This chain connects TRBV7-7 to TRBJ2-7, with a weak D call TRBD1 (6 bases). Germline-derived CDR1 and CDR2 are SSHAT and FNYEAQ (reference sequence). CDR3 length: 14 residues. The CDR3 nucleotides are TGTGCTAGCAGCACAGGGAAAGGGTCCTACGAGCAGTACTTC. This translates into CASSTGKGSYEQYF.

In DNA, the CDR3 is TGTGCCAGCAGCTTAGTGCTGGGGCAGCCCCCCTACGAGCAGTACTTC. Translated, it gives CASSLVLGQPPYEQYF. This chain uses TRBV7-2 with TRBJ2-7, with TRBD1 as a possible D gene (5 bases). V was clipped by 1 base and J by 2 bases, with 15 bases between them. There are 16 residues in the CDR3. Germline loops: CDR1 SGHTA, CDR2 FQGNSA.

This chain's CDR3 is CASSPRTSGSSDTQYF. CDR3 DNA: TGCGCCAGCAGCCCCCGGACTAGCGGGAGTTCAGATACGCAGTATTTT. The rearrangement uses TRBV5-1 and TRBJ2-3; 13 positions match TRBD2. Germline-derived CDR1 and CDR2 are SGHRS and YFSETQ. After removal of 4 bases from V and 4 bases from J, the junction contained 6 bases not matched to a gene. This CDR3 is 16 amino acids long.

This clone was counted between two and nine times. The chain links TRBV7-9 to TRBJ1-4; 10 nucleotides line up with TRBD1. The CDR3 has 14 amino acids. Germline-derived CDR1 and CDR2 are SEHNR and FQNEAQ (reference sequence). V was pared by 5 bases and J by 7 bases, with 4 bases of the junction left unmatched. The CDR3 DNA follows: TGTGCCAGCAGCCGACAGGGGGCTTGTGAAAAACTGTTTTTT. Translating gives CASSRQGACEKLFF.

The rearrangement links TRBV2 to TRBJ1-2; 12 nucleotides match TRBD1. Germline lookup yields CDR1 SNHLY and CDR2 FYNNEI. V lost 8 bases and J lost 8; bases outside the gene matches: 6. The CDR3 has 13 amino acids. The CDR3 region is CASVGQGARGYTF. CDR3 DNA sequence: TGTGCCAGCGTGGGACAGGGGGCGAGGGGCTACACCTTC.

The chain joins TRBV20-1 to TRBJ1-5; 8 bases line up with TRBD1. With V trimmed by 3 bases and J by 6 bases, 13 bases remained unmatched. The length of the CDR3 is 16 residues. Germline V gene sequence: CDR1 DFQATT, CDR2 SNEGSKA (reference sequence). The CDR3 nucleotides read TGCAGTGCTAGTCAATCCGGACAGGGAAGGAGTCAGCCCCAGCATTTT. Translating it yields CSASQSGQGRSQPQHF.

V is TRBV19 and J is TRBJ2-1, with 13 bases matching TRBD2. The CDR3 covers 17 residues. J gave up 3 bases and V 3 bases, and 5 bases lay outside the gene matches. Germline V gene lookup returns CDR1 LNHDA and CDR2 SQIVND (reference sequence). The CDR3 sequence: CASSMALAGGIYNEQFF. Here the CDR3 DNA reads TGTGCCAGTAGTATGGCACTAGCGGGAGGGATCTACAATGAGCAGTTCTTC.

The chain employs TRBV5-5 and TRBJ1-4; no definite D call. V lost 4 bases and J 2 bases, leaving 12 bases between the germline ends. Germline V gives CDR1 SGHKS, CDR2 YYEKEE (reference sequence). This CDR3 is 15 amino acids long. The CDR3 DNA reads as TGTGCCAGCAGCCCCCTGGAGGGCACTAATGAAAAACTGTTTTTT. Its protein product is CASSPLEGTNEKLFF.

This chain joins TRBV5-1 and TRBJ1-2; D is uncertain. CDR1 and CDR2 (germline): SGHRS, YFSETQ. This CDR3 region has 11 residues. V lost 5 bases and J lost 3, with 5 bases in between. The CDR3 coding sequence is TGCGCCAGCAGAAACTACTATGGCTACACCTTC. This sequence encodes CASRNYYGYTF.

This clone was detected a few times. The genes are TRBV12-3 or TRBV12-4 and TRBJ1-2, with D possibly TRBD1 on 6 matching bases. Trimming cost V 6 bases and J 8 bases, with 16 bases left between them. There are 13 residues in the CDR3. The CDR3 here is CASSPTGIRGYTF. CDR3 in DNA: TGTGCCAGCAGCCCCACAGGGATCCGCGGCTACACCTTC.

Here the CDR3 reads CASSRIRTGGETQYF. The DNA for the CDR3 is TGTGCCAGCAGCAGAATAAGGACAGGCGGGGAGACCCAGTACTTC. The V and J genes are TRBV2 and TRBJ2-5; 7 bases fit TRBD1. Looked up from germline, CDR1 is SNHLY and CDR2 is FYNNEI. The CDR3 is made up of 15 amino acids. V shed 6 bases and J 5 bases; nucleotides not matched to a gene: 12.

Points on this clone: The identical CDR3 is also encoded by other nucleotide sequences in the sample. The rearrangement links TRBV2 to TRBJ1-1; unclear D gene. Germline V CDR1 and CDR2: SNHLY, FYNNEI. There are 11 residues in the CDR3. The V end lost 5 bases, the J end lost 3 bases, and 4 bases lay between the germline ends. The CDR3 loop reads CASSRDTEAFF. In nucleotides, the CDR3 is TGTGCCAGCAGTCGGGACACTGAAGCTTTCTTT. The variable domain in full, with the rest retrieved from reference TRBV2 and TRBJ1-1, is EPEVTQTPSHQVTQMGQEVILRCVPISNHLYFYWYRQILGQKVEFLVSFYNNEISEKSEIFDDQFSVERPDGSNFTLKIRSTKLEDSAMYFCASSRDTEAFFGQGTRLTVV.

The chain uses TRBV6-1 and TRBJ1-6, with 7 bases identical to TRBD1. Germline V gene lookup returns CDR1 MNHNS and CDR2 SASEGT. The CDR3 runs to 19 residues. Trimming removed 4 bases from V and 4 bases from J; junction bases left unmatched: 16. The CDR3 coding sequence is TGTGCCAGCAGTGCCCGGGACAGCGGTTTTACTTCTTATAATTCACCCCTCCACTTT. The encoded protein is CASSARDSGFTSYNSPLHF.

V and J are TRBV9 and TRBJ2-1; a possible D gene is TRBD2 (6 bases). Trimming took off 3 bases at V and 3 bases at J, with 13 bases between the two ends. The CDR3 spans 15 residues. Germline assignment: CDR1 SGDLS and CDR2 YYNGEE. Here the CDR3 reads CASSGEVADYNEQFF. CDR3 coding DNA: TGTGCCAGCAGCGGAGAGGTAGCGGACTACAATGAGCAGTTCTTC.

The chain carries TRBV29-1 and TRBJ2-3; TRBD2 matches at 11 bases. The junction had 7 bases not matched to a gene; V was cut back by 4 bases and J by 4 bases. Per the germline V gene, CDR1 is SQVTM and CDR2 is ANQGSEA. The CDR3 is made up of 15 amino acids. CDR3 DNA sequence: TGCAGCGTTGGCACTAGCGGGAGTGGGTCAGATACGCAGTATTTT. Translation: CSVGTSGSGSDTQYF.

The V and J genes are TRBV28 and TRBJ2-7; D remains unclear. Trimming took 7 bases from V and 1 from J, leaving 20 bases between them. The CDR3 loop spans 16 amino acids. The germline CDR1 and CDR2 sequences are MDHEN and SYDVKM. The CDR3 loop reads CASTRGRLPASYEQYF. The CDR3 DNA follows: TGTGCCAGCACCCGAGGTAGGCTTCCGGCTTCCTACGAGCAGTACTTC.